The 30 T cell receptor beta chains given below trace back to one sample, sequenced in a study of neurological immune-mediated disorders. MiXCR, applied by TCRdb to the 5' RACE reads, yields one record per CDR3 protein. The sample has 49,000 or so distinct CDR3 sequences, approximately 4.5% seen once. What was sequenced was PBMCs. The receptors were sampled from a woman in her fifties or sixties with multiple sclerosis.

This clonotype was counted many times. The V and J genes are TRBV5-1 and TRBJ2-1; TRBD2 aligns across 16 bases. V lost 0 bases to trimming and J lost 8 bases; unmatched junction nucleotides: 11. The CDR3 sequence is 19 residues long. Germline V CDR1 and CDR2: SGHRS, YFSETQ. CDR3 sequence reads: CASSLVGTSGRAKVDEQFF. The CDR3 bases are TGCGCCAGCAGCTTGGTAGGGACTAGCGGGAGGGCCAAGGTGGATGAGCAGTTCTTC.

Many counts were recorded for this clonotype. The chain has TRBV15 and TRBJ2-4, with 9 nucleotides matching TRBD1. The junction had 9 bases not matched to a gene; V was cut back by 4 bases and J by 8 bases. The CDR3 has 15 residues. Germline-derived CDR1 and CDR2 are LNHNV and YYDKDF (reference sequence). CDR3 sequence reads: CATSITHRGRDIQYF. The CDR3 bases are TGTGCCACCAGCATTACCCACAGGGGGCGTGACATTCAGTACTTC.

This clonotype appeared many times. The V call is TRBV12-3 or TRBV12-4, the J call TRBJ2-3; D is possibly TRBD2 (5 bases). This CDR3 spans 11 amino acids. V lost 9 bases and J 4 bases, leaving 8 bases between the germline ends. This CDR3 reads CASSAPDTQYF. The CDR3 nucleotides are TGTGCCAGTAGCGCGCCAGATACGCAGTATTTT.

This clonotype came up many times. CDR3 amino acids: CASSIPGPYTF. The DNA for the CDR3 is TGCGCCAGCAGCATCCCCGGTCCATACACCTTC. The chain combines TRBV5-1 with TRBJ1-2; D remains unclear. V lost 4 bases and J 11 bases, leaving 12 bases between the germline ends. In germline, CDR1 is SGHRS, CDR2 YFSETQ. This CDR3 region has 11 residues.

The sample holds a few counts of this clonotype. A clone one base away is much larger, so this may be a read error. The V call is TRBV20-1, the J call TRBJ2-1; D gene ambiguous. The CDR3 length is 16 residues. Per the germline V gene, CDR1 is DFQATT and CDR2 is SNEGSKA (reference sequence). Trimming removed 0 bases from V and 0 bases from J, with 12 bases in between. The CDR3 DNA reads TGCAGTGCTAGAGATGCCGTTGGTTACTCCTACAATGAGCAGTTCTTC. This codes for CSARDAVGYSYNEQFF.

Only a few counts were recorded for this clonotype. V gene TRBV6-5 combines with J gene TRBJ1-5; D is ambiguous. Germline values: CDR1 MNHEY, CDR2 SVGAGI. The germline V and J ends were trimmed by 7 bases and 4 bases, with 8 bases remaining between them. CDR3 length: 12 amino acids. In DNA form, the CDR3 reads TGTGCCAGCATGACTGCAAATCAGCCCCAGCATTTT. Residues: CASMTANQPQHF.

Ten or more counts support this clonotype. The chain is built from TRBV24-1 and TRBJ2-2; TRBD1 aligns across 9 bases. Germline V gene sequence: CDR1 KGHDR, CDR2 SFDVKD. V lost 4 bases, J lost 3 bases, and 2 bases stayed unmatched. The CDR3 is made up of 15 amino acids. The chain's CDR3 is CATSEGQGYTGELFF. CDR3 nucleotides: TGTGCCACCAGTGAGGGACAGGGATACACCGGGGAGCTGTTTTTT.

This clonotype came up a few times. CDR3 residues: CASSSADRGAEQFF. CDR3 nucleotide sequence: TGTGCCAGCAGCTCCGCTGACAGGGGGGCTGAGCAGTTCTTC. The chain joins TRBV7-2 to TRBJ2-1; TRBD1 aligns across 9 bases. The germline gives CDR1 SGHTA, CDR2 FQGNSA. CDR3 length: 14 amino acids. J gave up 9 bases and V 4 bases, and 7 bases lay outside the gene matches.

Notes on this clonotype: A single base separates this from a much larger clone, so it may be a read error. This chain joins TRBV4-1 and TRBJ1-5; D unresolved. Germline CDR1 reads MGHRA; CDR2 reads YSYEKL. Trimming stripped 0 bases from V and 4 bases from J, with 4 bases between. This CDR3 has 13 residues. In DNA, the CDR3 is TGCGCCAGCAGCCAAGATAATAATCAGCCCCAGCATTTT. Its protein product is CASSQDNNQPQHF.

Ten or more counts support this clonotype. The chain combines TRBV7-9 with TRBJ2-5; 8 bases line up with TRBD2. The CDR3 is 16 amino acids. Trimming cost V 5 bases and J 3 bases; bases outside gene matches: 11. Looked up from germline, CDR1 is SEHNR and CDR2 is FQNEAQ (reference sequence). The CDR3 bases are TGTGCCAGCAGCAAAAGACGTACTAGCGGAGAAGAGACCCAGTACTTC. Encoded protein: CASSKRRTSGEETQYF.

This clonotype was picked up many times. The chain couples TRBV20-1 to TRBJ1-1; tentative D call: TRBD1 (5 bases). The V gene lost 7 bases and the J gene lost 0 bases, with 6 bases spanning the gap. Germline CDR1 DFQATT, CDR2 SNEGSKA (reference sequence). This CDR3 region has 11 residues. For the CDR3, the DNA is TGCAGTGGACAGCTGAACACTGAAGCTTTCTTT. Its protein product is CSGQLNTEAFF.

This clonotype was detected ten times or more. The CDR3 loop is CSARDVAGTSTDTQYF. The CDR3 nucleotides read TGCAGTGCTAGAGATGTGGCTGGCACTAGCACAGATACGCAGTATTTT. The V call is TRBV20-1, the J call TRBJ2-3; D gene ambiguous. This CDR3 comprises 16 residues. V was shortened by 0 bases and J by 0 bases, with 13 bases between the two germline ends. The germline V gene has CDR1 DFQATT and CDR2 SNEGSKA (reference sequence).

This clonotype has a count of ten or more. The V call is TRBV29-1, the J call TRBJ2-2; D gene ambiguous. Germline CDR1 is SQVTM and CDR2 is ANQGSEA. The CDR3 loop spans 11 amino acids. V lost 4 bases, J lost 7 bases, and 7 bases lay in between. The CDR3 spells CSVAVVGELFF. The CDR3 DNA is TGCAGCGTTGCGGTAGTCGGGGAGCTGTTTTTT.

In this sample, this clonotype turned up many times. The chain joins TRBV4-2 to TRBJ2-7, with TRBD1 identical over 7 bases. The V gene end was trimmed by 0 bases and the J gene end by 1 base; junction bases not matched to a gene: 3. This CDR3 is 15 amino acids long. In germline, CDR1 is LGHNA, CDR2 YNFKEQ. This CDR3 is CASSQDNRGSYEQYF. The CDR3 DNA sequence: TGTGCCAGCAGCCAAGATAACAGGGGATCCTACGAGCAGTACTTC.

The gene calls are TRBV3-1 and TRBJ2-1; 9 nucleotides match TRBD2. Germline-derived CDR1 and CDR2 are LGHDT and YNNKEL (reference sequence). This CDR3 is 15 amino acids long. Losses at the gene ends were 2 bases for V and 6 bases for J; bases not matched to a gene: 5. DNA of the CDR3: TGTGCCAGCAGCCAACTAGCGGGAATAAGCAATGAGCAGTTCTTC. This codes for CASSQLAGISNEQFF.

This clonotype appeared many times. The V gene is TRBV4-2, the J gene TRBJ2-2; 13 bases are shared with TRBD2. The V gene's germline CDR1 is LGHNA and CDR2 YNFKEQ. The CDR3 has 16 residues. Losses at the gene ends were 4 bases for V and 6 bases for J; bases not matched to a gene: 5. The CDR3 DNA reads TGTGCCAGCAGCCCTACTAGCGGGAGGGCCTCCGGGGAGCTGTTTTTT. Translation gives CASSPTSGRASGELFF.

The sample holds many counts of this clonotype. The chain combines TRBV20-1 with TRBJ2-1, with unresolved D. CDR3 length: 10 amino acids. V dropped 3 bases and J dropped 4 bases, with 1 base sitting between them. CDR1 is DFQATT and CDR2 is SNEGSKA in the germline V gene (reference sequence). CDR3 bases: TGCAGTGCTAGGTACAATGAGCAGTTCTTC. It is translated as CSARYNEQFF.

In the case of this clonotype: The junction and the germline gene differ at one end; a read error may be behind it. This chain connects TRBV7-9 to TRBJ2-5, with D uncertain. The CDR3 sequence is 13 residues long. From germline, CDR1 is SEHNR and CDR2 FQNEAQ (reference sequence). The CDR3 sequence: CASSLEIMETRYF. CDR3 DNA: TGTGCCAGCAGCTTGGAAATCATGGAGACCCGGTACTTC.

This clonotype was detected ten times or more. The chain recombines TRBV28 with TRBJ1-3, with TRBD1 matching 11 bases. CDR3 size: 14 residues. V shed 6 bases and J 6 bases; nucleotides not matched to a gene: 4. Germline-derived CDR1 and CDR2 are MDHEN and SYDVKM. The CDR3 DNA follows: TGTGCCAGCAGAGGGGACAGGGGGACAAACACCATATATTTT. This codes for CASRGDRGTNTIYF. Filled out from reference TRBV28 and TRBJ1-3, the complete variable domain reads DVKVTQSSRYLVKRTGEKVFLECVQDMDHENMFWYRQDPGLGLRLIYFSYDVKMKEKGDIPEGYSVSREKKERFSLILESASTNQTSMYLCASRGDRGTNTIYFGEGSWLTVV.

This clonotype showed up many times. CDR3 in DNA: TGCAGTGCTAGAGGTGGTTGGGACACCGGGGAGCTGTTTTTT. It yields the protein CSARGGWDTGELFF. V gene TRBV20-1 combines with J gene TRBJ2-2; D is ambiguous. The length of the CDR3 is 14 residues. From germline, CDR1 is DFQATT and CDR2 SNEGSKA (reference sequence). Deletions cut 1 base from V and 3 bases from J, with 9 bases between.

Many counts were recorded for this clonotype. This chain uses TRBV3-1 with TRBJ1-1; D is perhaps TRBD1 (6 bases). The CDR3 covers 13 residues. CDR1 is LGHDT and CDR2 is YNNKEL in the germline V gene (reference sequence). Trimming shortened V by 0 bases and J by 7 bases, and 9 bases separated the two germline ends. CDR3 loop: CASSQDQGNEAFF. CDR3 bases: TGTGCCAGCAGCCAAGATCAGGGGAATGAAGCTTTCTTT.

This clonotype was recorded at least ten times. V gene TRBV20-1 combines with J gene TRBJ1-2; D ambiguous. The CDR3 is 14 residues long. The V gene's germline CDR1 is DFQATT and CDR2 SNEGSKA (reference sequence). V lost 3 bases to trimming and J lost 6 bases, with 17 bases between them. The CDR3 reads CSASSGILSDGYTF. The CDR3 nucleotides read TGCAGTGCTAGTTCCGGGATACTCTCTGATGGCTACACCTTC.

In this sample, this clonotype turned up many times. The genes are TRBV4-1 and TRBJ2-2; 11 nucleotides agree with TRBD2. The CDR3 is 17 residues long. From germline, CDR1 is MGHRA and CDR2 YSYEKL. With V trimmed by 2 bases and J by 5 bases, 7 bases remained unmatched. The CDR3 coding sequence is TGCGCCAGCAGCCAAAATAGGGGACTAGCGGAAACCGGGGAGCTGTTTTTT. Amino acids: CASSQNRGLAETGELFF.

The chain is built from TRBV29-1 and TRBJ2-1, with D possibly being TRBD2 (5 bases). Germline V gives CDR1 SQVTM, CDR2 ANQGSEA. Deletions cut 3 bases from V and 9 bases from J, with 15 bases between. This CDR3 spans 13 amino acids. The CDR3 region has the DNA TGCAGCGTTGAGCGTAAGGGAGTAGGTGAGCAGTTCTTC. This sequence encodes CSVERKGVGEQFF.

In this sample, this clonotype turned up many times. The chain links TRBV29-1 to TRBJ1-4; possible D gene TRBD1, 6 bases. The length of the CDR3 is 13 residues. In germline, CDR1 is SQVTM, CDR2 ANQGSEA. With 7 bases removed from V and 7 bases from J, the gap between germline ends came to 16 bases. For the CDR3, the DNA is TGCAGCGCAAACGCGGGGGCTGGTGAAAAACTGTTTTTT. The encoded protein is CSANAGAGEKLFF.

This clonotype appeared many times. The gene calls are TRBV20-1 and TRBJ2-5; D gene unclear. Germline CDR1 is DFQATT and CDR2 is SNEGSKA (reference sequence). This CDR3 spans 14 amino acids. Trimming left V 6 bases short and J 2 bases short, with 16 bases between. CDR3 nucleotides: TGCAGTGCCCCAAGGTTCGCTCAGCAAGAGACCCAGTACTTC. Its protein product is CSAPRFAQQETQYF.

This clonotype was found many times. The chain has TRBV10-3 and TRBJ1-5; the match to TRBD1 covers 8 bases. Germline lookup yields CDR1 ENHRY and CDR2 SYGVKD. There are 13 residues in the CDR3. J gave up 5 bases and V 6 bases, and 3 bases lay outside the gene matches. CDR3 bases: TGTGCCATCAGGGACAGGGCCGATCAGCCCCAGCATTTT. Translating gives CAIRDRADQPQHF.

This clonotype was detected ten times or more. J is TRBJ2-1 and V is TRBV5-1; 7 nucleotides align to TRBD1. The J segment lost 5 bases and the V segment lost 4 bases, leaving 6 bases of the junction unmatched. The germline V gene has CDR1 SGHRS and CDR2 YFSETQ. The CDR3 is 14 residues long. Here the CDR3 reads CASSTGTANNEQFF. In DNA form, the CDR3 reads TGCGCCAGCAGCACCGGGACAGCGAACAATGAGCAGTTCTTC.

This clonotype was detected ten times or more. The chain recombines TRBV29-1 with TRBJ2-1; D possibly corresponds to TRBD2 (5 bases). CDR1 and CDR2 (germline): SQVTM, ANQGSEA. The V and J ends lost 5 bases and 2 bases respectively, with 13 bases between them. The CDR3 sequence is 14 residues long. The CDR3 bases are TGCAGCGTTCCCAGCGGTAGTACCTACAATGAGCAGTTCTTC. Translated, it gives CSVPSGSTYNEQFF.

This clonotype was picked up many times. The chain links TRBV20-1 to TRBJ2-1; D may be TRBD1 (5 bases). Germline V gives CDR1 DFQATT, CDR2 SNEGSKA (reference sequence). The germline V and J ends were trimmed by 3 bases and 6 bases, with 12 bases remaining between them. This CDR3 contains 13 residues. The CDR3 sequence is CSASFGASNEQFF. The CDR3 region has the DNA TGCAGTGCTAGTTTTGGGGCCAGCAATGAGCAGTTCTTC.